The sequence of this T cell receptor beta chain was determined in a study of blood T cell repertoires in COVID-19. Study in general: PBMCs, B-cell-depleted T cells, or T cells were the source of the cDNA or gDNA that made up the material.

Profiled with immunoSEQ multiplex PCR; TCRdb holds only in-frame clones, not every one. The profile shows about 270,000 clones, 87% of them singletons. The CDR3 totals 14 residues. J gave up 0 bases and V 8 bases, and 7 bases lay outside the gene matches. Germline V gene lookup returns CDR1 LNHDA and CDR2 SQIVND (reference sequence). The TCR originated in a woman in her 50s with acute or convalescent COVID-19. Sequenced sample: peripheral blood. The chain carries TRBV19 and TRBJ2-7; 7 nucleotides line up with TRBD1. This CDR3 reads CASRPGQSSYEQYF. CDR3 DNA sequence: TGTGCCAGTCGCCCGGGACAGAGCTCCTACGAGCAGTACTTC.